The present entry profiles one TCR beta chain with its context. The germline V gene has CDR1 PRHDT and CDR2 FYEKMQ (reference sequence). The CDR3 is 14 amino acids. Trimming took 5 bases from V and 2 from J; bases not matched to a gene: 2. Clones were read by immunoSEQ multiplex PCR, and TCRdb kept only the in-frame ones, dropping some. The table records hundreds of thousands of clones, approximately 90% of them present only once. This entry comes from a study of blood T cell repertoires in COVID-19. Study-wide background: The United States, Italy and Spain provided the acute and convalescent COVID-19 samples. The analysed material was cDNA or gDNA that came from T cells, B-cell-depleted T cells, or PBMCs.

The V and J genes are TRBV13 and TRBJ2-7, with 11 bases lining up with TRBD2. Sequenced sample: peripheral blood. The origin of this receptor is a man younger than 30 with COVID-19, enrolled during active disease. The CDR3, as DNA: TGTGCCAGCAGCCAGACTAGCGGGACCTACGAGCAGTACTTC. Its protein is CASSQTSGTYEQYF.